This T cell receptor beta chain was identified during a study of regulatory T cells in long-lasting Graves disease (dated by TCRdb to the early 2020s). With regard to the full study: Antithyroid drugs had been taken for less than 3 months by newly diagnosed Graves' disease patients. Peripheral blood TCR sequencing and RNA sequencing compared persistent Graves' disease patients with newly diagnosed Graves' disease patients. The study was registered as a clinical trial and conducted in China. A total of some 35 samples underwent TCR sequencing, from about 13 patients with persistent Graves' disease and approximately 20 patients with newly diagnosed Graves' disease.

The intended sense of this specimen's time point label: newly diagnosed GD, antithyroid drugs for less than 3 months. For both TCR sequencing and RNA sequencing, RNA was extracted from PBMCs using TRIzol. The diagnosis of Graves' disease was made according to American Thyroid Association guidelines. The patients came from an endocrinology department in Xi'an, China. Each patient gave 7.5 to 10 milliliters of peripheral blood, collected in an EDTA anticoagulant tube. Ficoll Paque Plus density gradient separation was used to isolate PBMCs, and no further T cell sorting was done. An Agilent 2100 Bioanalyzer and agarose gel were used to assess RNA quality, and a NanoDrop 2000 was used to measure RNA concentration. Looking up the germline V gene (reference sequence) yields CDR1 DFQATT and CDR2 SNEGSKA. The CDR3 contains 13 residues, cysteine and phenylalanine counted. Only CDR3 DNA is held: 39 bases, read in frame from base 1. V is reduced by 7 bases and J by 0 bases, leaving a spacing of 9 bases between them.

Concerning this clonotype itself: Its recognized antigen is unknown. Base-call qualities are not available, and no considerably larger clone is one nucleotide away.

Paper-wide results and their limitations: The authors noted that the small sample size was a limitation that may lower accuracy. Sequencing and analysis were limited to the TCR beta chain. Persistent disease showed preferential use of TRBV28, TRBJ1-2 and TRBJ2-5, whereas newly diagnosed disease favored TRBV20-1 and TRBJ2-1. Compared with newly diagnosed patients, patients with persistent Graves' disease had lower TCR Shannon entropy and fewer highly expanded clones, which suggests clonal expansion. Peripheral blood alone was examined, since thyroid tissue, which constituted the primary lesion, could not be accessed. Persistent patients shared more public clonotypes among themselves (roughly 2,700) than newly diagnosed patients did (nearly 1,000).

The library was generated by multiplex PCR. This sample was sequenced with an Illumina HiSeq 4000. To build TCR beta libraries, CDR3 regions were amplified by Arm-PCR using iRepertoire HTBI primers. Gel purification was performed on PCR products prior to sequencing. The authors' pipeline ran thus. Gene usage analysis of CDR3 amino acid clonotypes used the 60 to 80 TRBV and 14 TRBJ segments found across samples. COPE and FqMerger were used to merge filtered high-quality paired reads into contigs. BLAST was used to align contigs to the IMGT TRBV, TRBD and TRBJ reference genes, and CDR3 was defined following IMGT. Any clonotype with a frequency above 0.1% was classified as a highly expanded clone. Shannon entropy served as the measure of repertoire diversity, while the Gini coefficient captured V-J evenness. Clonotypes shared by more than one individual were considered public. TCRdb trimmed the raw reads at Q25, called clones with MiXCR and kept productive beta chains. Each CDR3 protein gets just one entry, which takes the most common genes and DNA from the rows behind it. The V and J calls come from TCRdb's annotation, not from the publication. The sample profile shows fewer than 500,000 distinct CDR3 sequences; around 16% of them were found once. The biggest ten clones account for more than 10% of the sample.

These data were also reused for a study on T cells in Graves' hyperthyroidism and ophthalmopathy. Drawing on the second study: Graves' hyperthyroidism was defined as stable when no progression to ophthalmopathy occurred over 18 months of follow-up. The hyperthyroidism patients were between 18 and 65 years old and newly diagnosed, with a disease duration of less than 2 months. Patients with uncontrolled infections, other autoimmune diseases, pregnancy or lactation were excluded. Diagnoses relied on clinical symptoms, serum thyroxine and TRAb, thyroid ultrasound and orbital computed tomography. For the first round of RT-PCR on the TCR CDR3, the HTBI primer set was used together with the Qiagen OneStep RT-PCR kit. Blood samples also contained most of the expanded thyroid clonotypes (frequency above 0.001), which suggests that blood repertoires may reflect thyroid immune responses. Ophthalmopathy was separated from stable hyperthyroidism by a 13 V-J signature model, with around 90% sensitivity and about 81% specificity obtained in cross-validation and 80%/75% obtained in testing. In validation, progression to ophthalmopathy was predicted by the model with 55% to 71% sensitivity and 72.22% specificity, a median of approximately 6.5 months before onset. A discovery cohort of about 95 patients, about 40 with Graves' ophthalmopathy and fewer than 65 with stable Graves' hyperthyroidism, was used to find distinguishing TCR V-J signatures. Prospective prediction of ophthalmopathy was tested in an independent validation cohort consisting of 18 hyperthyroidism patients and 15 or so patients who later progressed to ophthalmopathy. The roughly 91 discovery patients were randomly divided into training and test sets at a 7:3 ratio. Thyroid tissue and blood T-cell repertoires from several Graves' hyperthyroidism patients were also compared in the study. Once sampling was done, hyperthyroidism patients were given methimazole at a starting dose of 30 mg daily, whereas ophthalmopathy patients were given high-dose intravenous methylprednisolone. Libraries were constructed in a second round of multiplex PCR, after which size selection and purification were performed. Sequencing of the libraries was done on an Illumina HiSeq2000 using paired-end 100 bp reads. SOAPnuke was used to process the raw data, throwing out any read that contained adapters or uncalled bases, had a mean Phred below 15, or lacked an exact constant-primer or identifier match. High-quality paired reads were merged with COPE v1.2.5, and unique nucleotide sequences were defined as clonotypes. MiTCR v1.1 was used to align clonotypes to the IMGT TRBV, TRBD and TRBJ reference segments. Only V-J combinations with frequency above 0.0001, covering 99.2% of repertoires, were analysed. The TCS score was defined as the ratio of F50 (clonal expansion) to E x V (chaos), calculated using BLOSUM62-based TCRdist between CDR3 peptides within each V-J. Welch's t-statistics and random forest reduced fewer than 600 V-J features to roughly 13, which were used in a naive Bayes classifier (R e1071). Sample size was not statistically predetermined, and blinding of investigators to group allocation was not performed. The paper reports TCR Vbeta CDR3 sequencing of approximately 140 peripheral blood samples: some 44 ophthalmopathy, 75 to 80 hyperthyroidism and approximately 17 progressor patients.

The chain is made from TRBV20-1 and TRBJ2-2; TRBD1 is possibly the D segment (5 matching bases). The TCR comes from a man aged 40-49 years with Graves disease. Donor details come from another sample of the same person, matched by shared clones. Sequencing used peripheral blood mononuclear cells (PBMCs), obtained at new diagnosis, from a patient treated with antithyroid drugs. The CDR3 protein: CSGETANTGELFF. At the DNA level, the sequence is TGCAGTGGAGAGACAGCGAACACCGGGGAGCTGTTTTTT.